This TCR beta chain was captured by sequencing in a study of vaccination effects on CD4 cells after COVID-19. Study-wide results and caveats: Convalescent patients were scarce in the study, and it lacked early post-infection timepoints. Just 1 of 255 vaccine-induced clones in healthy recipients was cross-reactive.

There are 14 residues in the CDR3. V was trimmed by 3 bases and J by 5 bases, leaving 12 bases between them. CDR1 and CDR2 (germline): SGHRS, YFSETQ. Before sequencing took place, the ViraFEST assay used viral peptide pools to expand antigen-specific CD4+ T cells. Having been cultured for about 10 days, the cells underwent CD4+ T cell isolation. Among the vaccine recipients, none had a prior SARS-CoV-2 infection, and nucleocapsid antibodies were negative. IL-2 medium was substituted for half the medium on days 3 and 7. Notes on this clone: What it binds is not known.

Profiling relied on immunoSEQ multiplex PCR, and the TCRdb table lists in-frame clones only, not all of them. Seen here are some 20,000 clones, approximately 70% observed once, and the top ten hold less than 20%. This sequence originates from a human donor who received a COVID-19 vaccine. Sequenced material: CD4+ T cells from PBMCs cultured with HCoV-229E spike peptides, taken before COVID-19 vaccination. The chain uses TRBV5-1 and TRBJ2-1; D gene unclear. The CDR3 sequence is CASSWVFTNNEQFF. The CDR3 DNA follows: TGCGCCAGCAGCTGGGTATTTACCAACAATGAGCAGTTCTTC.